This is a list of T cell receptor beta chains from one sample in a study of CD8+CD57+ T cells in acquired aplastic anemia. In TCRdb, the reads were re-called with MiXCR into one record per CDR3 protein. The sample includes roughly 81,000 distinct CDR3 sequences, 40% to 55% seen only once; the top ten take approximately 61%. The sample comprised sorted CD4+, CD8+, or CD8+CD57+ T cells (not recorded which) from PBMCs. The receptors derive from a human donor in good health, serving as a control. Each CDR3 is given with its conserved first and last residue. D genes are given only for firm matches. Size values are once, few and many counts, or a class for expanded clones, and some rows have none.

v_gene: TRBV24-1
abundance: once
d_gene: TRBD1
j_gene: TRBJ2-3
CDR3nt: TGTGCCACCAGTGACTCGGACGGACAGGCTGGGCAGTATTTT
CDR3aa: CATSDSDGQAGQYF

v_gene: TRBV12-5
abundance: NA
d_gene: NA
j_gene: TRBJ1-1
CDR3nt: TGTGCTAGTGGGTGGGAGAACACTGAAGCTTTCTTT
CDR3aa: CASGWENTEAFF

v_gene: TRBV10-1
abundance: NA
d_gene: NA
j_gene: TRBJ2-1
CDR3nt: TGCGCCAGCAGTGTCCGCGGGACCTACAATGAGCAGTTCTTC
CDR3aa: CASSVRGTYNEQFF

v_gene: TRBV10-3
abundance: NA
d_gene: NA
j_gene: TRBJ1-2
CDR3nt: TGTGCCATCAGTGAGCGCAGGGAGGACTATGGCTACACCTTC
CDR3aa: CAISERREDYGYTF

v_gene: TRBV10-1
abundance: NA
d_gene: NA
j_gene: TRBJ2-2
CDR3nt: TGCGCCAGCGGTCAGGGTCAAGGTTACACCGGGGAGCTGTTTTTT
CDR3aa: CASGQGQGYTGELFF

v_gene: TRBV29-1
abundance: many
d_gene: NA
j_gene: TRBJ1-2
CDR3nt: TGCAGCGTTGAAGAACCGTTCTATGGCTACACCTTC
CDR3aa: CSVEEPFYGYTF

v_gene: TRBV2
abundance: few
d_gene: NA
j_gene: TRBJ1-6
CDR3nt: TGTGCCAGCAGTGACGACAGCAATTCACCCCTCCACTTT
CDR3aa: CASSDDSNSPLHF

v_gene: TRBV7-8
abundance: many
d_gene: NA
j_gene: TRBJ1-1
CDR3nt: TGTGCCAGCAGCTTAGGGGCAAGGGGAGACACTGAAGCTTTCTTT
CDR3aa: CASSLGARGDTEAFF

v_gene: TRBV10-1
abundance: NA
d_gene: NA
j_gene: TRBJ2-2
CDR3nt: TGCGCCAGCACCGGGGAGCTGTTTTTT
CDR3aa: CASTGELFF

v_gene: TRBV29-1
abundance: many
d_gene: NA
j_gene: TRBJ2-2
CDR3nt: TGCAGCGTTGAGGGGGGGCCCGGGGAGCTGTTTTTT
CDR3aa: CSVEGGPGELFF

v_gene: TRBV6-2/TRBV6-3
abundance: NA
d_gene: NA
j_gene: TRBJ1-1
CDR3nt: TGTGCCAGCAGTTCCGGGCGGCTCACTGAAGCTTTCTTT
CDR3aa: CASSSGRLTEAFF

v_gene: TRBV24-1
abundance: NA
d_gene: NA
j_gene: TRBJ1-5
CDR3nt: TGTGCCACCAGTGATGGGGGTAACGGCAATCAGCCCCAGCATTTT
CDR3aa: CATSDGGNGNQPQHF

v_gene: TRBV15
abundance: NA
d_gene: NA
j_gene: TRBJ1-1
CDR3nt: TGTGCCAGCAGTTTATCATCGAACACTGAAGCTTTCTTT
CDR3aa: CASSLSSNTEAFF

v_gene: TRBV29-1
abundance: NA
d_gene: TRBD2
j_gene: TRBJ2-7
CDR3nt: TGCAGCGCCGGTAGCGGGAGACGAGAGCAGTACTTC
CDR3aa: CSAGSGRREQYF

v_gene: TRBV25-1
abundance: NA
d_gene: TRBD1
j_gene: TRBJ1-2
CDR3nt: TGTGCCAGCAGGGCGGACAGGCAGAAGAATTATGGCTACACCTTC
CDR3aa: CASRADRQKNYGYTF

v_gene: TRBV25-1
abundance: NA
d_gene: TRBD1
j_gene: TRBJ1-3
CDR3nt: TGTGCCAGCAGCCACCCAAGACAGGGAGATTCTGGAAACACCATATATTTT
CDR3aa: CASSHPRQGDSGNTIYF

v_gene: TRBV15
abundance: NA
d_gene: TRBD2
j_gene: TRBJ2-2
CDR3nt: TGTGCCACCAGGGGGACTAGCGGGGGTCGCGGGGAGCTGTTTTTT
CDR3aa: CATRGTSGGRGELFF

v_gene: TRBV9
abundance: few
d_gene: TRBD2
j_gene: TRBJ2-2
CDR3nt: TGTGCCAGCAGCGGGACTAGCGGGAGGGCCTCCGGGGAGCTGTTTTTT
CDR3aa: CASSGTSGRASGELFF

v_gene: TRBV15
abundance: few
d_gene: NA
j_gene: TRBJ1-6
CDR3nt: TGTGCCACCAGGGACGCTCCGCAGGGCCTTAATTCACCCCTCCACTTT
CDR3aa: CATRDAPQGLNSPLHF

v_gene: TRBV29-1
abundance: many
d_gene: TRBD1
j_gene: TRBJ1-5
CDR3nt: TGCAGCGTGGCGCAGGGGGACGGAGGTCAGCCCCAGCATTTT
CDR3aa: CSVAQGDGGQPQHF

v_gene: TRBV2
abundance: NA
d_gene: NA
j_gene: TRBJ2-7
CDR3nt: TGTGCCAGCAGGGGGGACGGAGCGTACGAGCAGTACTTC
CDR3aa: CASRGDGAYEQYF

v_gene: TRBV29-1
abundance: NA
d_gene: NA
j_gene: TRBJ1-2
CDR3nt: TGCAGCGCTACGTTGGGGTCCTACTATGGCTACACCTTC
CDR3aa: CSATLGSYYGYTF

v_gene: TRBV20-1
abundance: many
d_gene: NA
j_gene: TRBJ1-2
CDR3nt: TGCAGTGCTCTTCTACCAACTAACTATGGCTACACCTTC
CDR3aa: CSALLPTNYGYTF

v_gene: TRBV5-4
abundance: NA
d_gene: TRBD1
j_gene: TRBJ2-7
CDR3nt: TGTGCCAGCAGCTCGCTGGACAGGGGTAACCACGAGCAGTACTTC
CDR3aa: CASSSLDRGNHEQYF

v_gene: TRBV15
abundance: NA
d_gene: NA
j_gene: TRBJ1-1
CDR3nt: TGTGCCAGCAGTTTATCCCTGACACCAATGAACACTGAAGCTTTCTTT
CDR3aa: CASSLSLTPMNTEAFF

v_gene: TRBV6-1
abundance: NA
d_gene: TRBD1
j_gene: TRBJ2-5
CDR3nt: TGTGCCAGCAGCCAAGGACAGGGGTTGACACAAGAGACCCAGTACTTC
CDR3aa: CASSQGQGLTQETQYF

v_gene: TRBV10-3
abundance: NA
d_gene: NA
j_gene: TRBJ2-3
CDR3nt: TGTGCCACCCAAGGGTCGACAGATACGCAGTATTTT
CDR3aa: CATQGSTDTQYF

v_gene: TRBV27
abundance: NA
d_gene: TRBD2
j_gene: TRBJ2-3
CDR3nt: TGTGCCAGCAGTTTTTTGCGGGGGAACTATACGCAGTATTTT
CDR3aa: CASSFLRGNYTQYF

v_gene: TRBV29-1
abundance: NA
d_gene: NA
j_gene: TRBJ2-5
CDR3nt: TGCAGCGTGTCGAGGGGGGAGACCCAGTACTTC
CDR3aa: CSVSRGETQYF

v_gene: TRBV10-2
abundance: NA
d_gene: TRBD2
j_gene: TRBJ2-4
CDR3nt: TGTGCCAGCAGTTCGATACGACTAGCGGGGAAAAACATTCAGTACTTC
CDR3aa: CASSSIRLAGKNIQYF

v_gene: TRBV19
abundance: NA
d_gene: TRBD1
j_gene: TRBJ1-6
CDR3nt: TGTGCCAGTACGGCGGGACAGTTAAATTCACCCCTCCACTTT
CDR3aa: CASTAGQLNSPLHF

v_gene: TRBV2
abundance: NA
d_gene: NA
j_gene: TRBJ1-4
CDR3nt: TGTGCCAGCTCCCCCATGGTTAGACCGGGAGAAAAACTGTTTTTT
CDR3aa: CASSPMVRPGEKLFF

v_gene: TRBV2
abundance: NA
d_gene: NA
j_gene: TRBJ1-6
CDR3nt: TGTGCCAGCAGTGAGGTTGGGGGCAATTCACCCCTCCACTTT
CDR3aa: CASSEVGGNSPLHF

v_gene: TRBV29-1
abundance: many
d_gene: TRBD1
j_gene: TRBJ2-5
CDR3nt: TGCAGCGTGTGGACAGGTAGCGCGGAGACCCAGTACTTC
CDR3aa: CSVWTGSAETQYF

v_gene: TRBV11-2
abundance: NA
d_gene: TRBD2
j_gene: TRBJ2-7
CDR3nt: TGTGCCAGCATCTCTAAAAACGGGACTAGCGGGATAAACGAGCAGTACTTC
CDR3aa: CASISKNGTSGINEQYF

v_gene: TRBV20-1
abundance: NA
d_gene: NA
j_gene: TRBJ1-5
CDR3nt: TGCAGTGCGCACGACAGCAATCAGCCCCAGCATTTT
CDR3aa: CSAHDSNQPQHF

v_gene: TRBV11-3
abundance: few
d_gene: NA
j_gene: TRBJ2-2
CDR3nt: TGTGCCAGCAGCTCGTCTTTGGGCGGGGAGCTGTTTTTT
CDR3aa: CASSSSLGGELFF

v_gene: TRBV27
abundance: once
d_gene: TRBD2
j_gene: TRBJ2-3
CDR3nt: TGTGCCAGCAGTTTGTCGGGACTAGCGGGAGCGGGTGATACGCAGTATTTT
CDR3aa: CASSLSGLAGAGDTQYF